These T cell receptor beta chains were read from a single sample in a study of cytotoxic CD8 clonotypes in ibrutinib-treated CLL. This table comes from immunoSEQ multiplex PCR, and its TCRdb copy is limited to in-frame clones, with some not included. The sample lists about 140,000 clones, roughly 77% seen once, with 25% to 35% in the top ten. This material consisted of PBMCs, taken after 12 months of ibrutinib treatment. Every receptor here comes from a human donor with chronic lymphocytic leukemia. Both conserved end residues are part of each CDR3. D genes are given only for firm matches. Clone size is stated in some rows and not others, as once, few, many or a class when expanded.

>TRBV7-3|-|-|TRBJ2-3
CASSSRLGWGEGDTQYF
TGTGCCAGCAGCTCCCGGTTAGGGTGGGGGGAAGGTGATACGCAGTATTTT
>TRBV6-5|-|-|TRBJ1-5
CASSYQVSNQPQHF
TGTGCCAGCAGTTACCAAGTGAGCAATCAGCCCCAGCATTTT
>TRBV7-2|-|-|TRBJ2-3
CASSLGILASTDTQYF
TGTGCCAGCAGCTTAGGAATCCTAGCGTCCACAGATACGCAGTATTTT
>TRBV7-8|TRBD1|-|TRBJ1-6
CASSVYRTGRPSPLHF
TGTGCCAGCAGCGTGTACCGGACAGGGAGGCCTTCACCCCTCCACTTT
>TRBV5-1|-|-|TRBJ2-3
CASSLVPQLSTDTQYF
TGCGCCAGCAGCTTGGTCCCCCAGCTTAGCACAGATACGCAGTATTTT
>TRBV27|-|-|TRBJ1-6
CASSFREFSSPLHF
TGTGCCAGCAGCTTCAGGGAATTCAGCTCACCCCTCCACTTT
>TRBV28|-|once|TRBJ1-4
CASISRGVSEKLFF
TGTGCCAGCATTTCCAGGGGTGTGAGTGAAAAACTGTTTTTT
>TRBV30|-|once|TRBJ2-3
CAWSPLRGTQYF
TGTGCCTGGAGCCCCCTCAGGGGTACGCAGTATTTT
>TRBV11-3|TRBD1|-|TRBJ2-5
CASSLGTGEAETQYF
TGTGCCAGCAGCCTAGGGACAGGGGAGGCGGAGACCCAGTACTTC
>TRBV4-1|TRBD1|-|TRBJ2-7
CASSHDRTGRYEQYF
TGCGCCAGCAGCCACGACCGGACAGGGCGCTACGAGCAGTACTTC
>TRBV7-2|-|-|TRBJ2-3
CASSPPGIGTDTQYF
TGTGCCAGCAGCCCCCCGGGTATTGGCACAGATACGCAGTATTTT
>TRBV27|TRBD1|-|TRBJ2-7
CASKMPGQGYEQYF
TGTGCCAGCAAGATGCCGGGACAGGGTTACGAGCAGTACTTC
>TRBV25-1|-|once|TRBJ2-1
CASSELDGKVVNEQFF
TGTGCCAGCAGTGAATTAGACGGGAAAGTAGTAAATGAGCAGTTCTTC
>TRBV28|-|few|TRBJ1-2
CASSTGYGYTF
TGTGCCAGCAGCACAGGGTATGGCTACACCTTC
>TRBV12-5|-|-|TRBJ2-3
CASAGTSTDTQYF
TGTGCTAGTGCGGGGACTAGCACAGATACGCAGTATTTT
>TRBV4-2|-|-|TRBJ1-4
CASSQDPDGPNEKLFF
TGTGCCAGCAGCCAAGATCCAGACGGACCGAATGAAAAACTGTTTTTT
>TRBV9|-|-|TRBJ2-3
CASSVGGTQYF
TGTGCCAGCAGCGTAGGGGGAACGCAGTATTTT
>TRBV6-1|-|few|TRBJ1-2
CASSEYGYTF
TGTGCCAGCAGTGAATATGGCTACACCTTC
>TRBV30|-|few|TRBJ1-3
CAWDLLSSGNTIYF
TGTGCCTGGGATTTGCTGAGCTCTGGAAACACCATATATTTT
>TRBV7-8|-|-|TRBJ2-3
CASSPRVGSSTDTQYF
TGTGCCAGCAGCCCCCGAGTAGGGTCTAGCACAGATACGCAGTATTTT
>TRBV7-2|TRBD2|-|TRBJ2-1
CASSLPGLASNEQFF
TGTGCCAGCAGCTTACCGGGACTAGCGTCCAATGAGCAGTTCTTC
>TRBV6-5|-|-|TRBJ2-7
CASSYSKYEQYF
TGTGCCAGCAGTTACTCGAAATACGAGCAGTACTTC
>TRBV11-3|-|-|TRBJ2-2
CASSPGVYTGELFF
TGTGCCAGCAGCCCCGGGGTCTACACCGGGGAGCTGTTTTTT
>TRBV7-4|-|few|TRBJ1-5
CASSLGQGPRGSNQPQHF
TGTGCCAGCAGCTTAGGCCAGGGACCCCGCGGAAGCAATCAGCCCCAGCATTTT
>TRBV18|TRBD2|-|TRBJ2-3
CASSPPGGIRDTQYF
TGTGCCAGCTCACCACCGGGAGGGATACGAGATACGCAGTATTTT
>TRBV2|TRBD1|-|TRBJ1-1
CASRGTGGNTEAFF
TGTGCCAGCAGGGGGACAGGGGGGAACACTGAAGCTTTCTTT
>TRBV2|TRBD1|-|TRBJ1-6
CASPAGTEINSPLHF
TGTGCCAGCCCCGCCGGGACAGAAATTAATTCACCCCTCCACTTT
>TRBV19|TRBD1|-|TRBJ2-7
CASSPGQGFYEQYF
TGTGCCAGTAGCCCGGGACAGGGATTCTACGAGCAGTACTTC
>TRBV6-5|-|-|TRBJ1-1
CASSYTPRNTEAFF
TGTGCCAGCAGTTACACGCCTCGGAACACTGAAGCTTTCTTT
>TRBV4-1|TRBD2|-|TRBJ2-3
CASSQVAGGATDTQYF
TGCGCCAGCAGCCAGGTAGCGGGGGGGGCCACAGATACGCAGTATTTT
>TRBV10-3|TRBD2|-|TRBJ2-5
CAISEISGGPVKTQYF
TGTGCCATCAGTGAGATATCGGGGGGGCCGGTTAAGACCCAGTACTTC
>TRBV20-1|-|once|TRBJ1-2
CSAGYGYTF
TGCAGTGCCGGCTATGGCTACACCTTC
>TRBV19|-|once|TRBJ1-2
CASSIKQSRGYTF
TGTGCCAGTAGTATAAAACAGTCCCGAGGCTACACCTTC
>TRBV30|-|few|TRBJ1-3
CACRRSSGNTIYF
TGTGCCTGCCGACGGTCCTCTGGAAACACCATATATTTT
>TRBV29-1|TRBD1|-|TRBJ1-4
CSVTGVGDEKLFF
TGCAGCGTCACAGGGGTGGGGGATGAAAAACTGTTTTTT
>TRBV19|TRBD1|-|TRBJ1-2
CASSIRTGTYGYTF
TGTGCCAGTAGTATAAGGACAGGGACCTATGGCTACACCTTC
>TRBV27|-|few|TRBJ1-4
CASSLVHGKLFF
TGTGCCAGCAGTTTAGTCCACGGAAAACTGTTTTTT
>TRBV18|-|few|TRBJ2-3
CASSPPISTDTQYF
TGTGCCAGCTCACCACCCATAAGCACAGATACGCAGTATTTT
>TRBV9|-|-|TRBJ1-3
CASSVGGRSGNTIYF
TGTGCCAGCAGCGTAGGCGGTCGCTCTGGAAACACCATATATTTT
>TRBV11-2|-|-|TRBJ1-1
CASSREGRLNTEAFF
TGTGCCAGCAGCCGAGAGGGCAGATTGAACACTGAAGCTTTCTTT
>TRBV19|-|-|TRBJ2-2
CASSIWAVNTGELFF
TGTGCCAGTAGTATTTGGGCAGTTAACACCGGGGAGCTGTTTTTT
>TRBV6-5|-|-|TRBJ2-7
CASSRAFRAGQYF
TGTGCCAGCAGTCGTGCTTTCAGGGCCGGGCAGTACTTC